This T cell receptor beta chain was observed in a study of graft-versus-host responses after intestinal transplantation. Study overall: Among the recipients, all got anti-thymocyte globulin induction and then tacrolimus and steroids for 2 to 3 years.

The CDR3 is made up of 15 amino acids. Germline CDR1 is SQVTM and CDR2 is ANQGSEA. V shed 3 bases and J 0 bases; nucleotides not matched to a gene: 6. Sequencing used immunoSEQ multiplex PCR; TCRdb keeps in-frame clones, though not all of them. The data hold 55,000 to 85,000 clones, with around 90% observed a single time. Note on this clone: Its matching antigen is unknown.

The sequence derives from a human donor who received an intestinal transplant. The sample here was unstimulated CD8+ T cells sorted from spleen or lymph node cells, taken before intestinal transplant. This chain uses TRBV29-1 with TRBJ2-7; 9 bases line up with TRBD1. CDR3 protein: CSVDRGQGTSYEQYF. The CDR3, as DNA: TGCAGCGTTGATCGAGGACAGGGGACCTCCTACGAGCAGTACTTC.